Sequencing of this T cell receptor beta chain was carried out in a study of beta chain features in type 1 diabetes. As for the study in general: Healthy donors, compared against patients, showed similar age, gender and cell yields.

Remarks on this clone: The target antigen is unknown.

Reverse transcription of all isolated RNA meant that expressed TCRB transcripts were sequenced. Libraries were prepared by immunoSEQ multiplex PCR; TCRdb keeps only in-frame clonotypes and omits some of them. The table records about 340,000 clones, 9.3% of them present only once. Per the germline V gene, CDR1 is LGHNA and CDR2 is YNFKEQ. This CDR3 spans 15 amino acids. Trimming took off 0 bases at V and 0 bases at J, with 8 bases between the two ends. Study-level findings and limits: TCRB CDR3s were moderately but significantly shorter in Type 1 diabetes patients in all four CD4+ subsets. Insertions at VDJ junctions were less frequent in type 1 diabetes patients. These patients also deleted more nucleotides at the same junctions.

The chain uses TRBV4-2 and TRBJ1-1; D ambiguous. The receptor comes from a man younger than 40 with type 1 diabetes. Sequencing used central memory CD4+ T cells from blood. The CDR3 DNA reads TGTGCCAGCAGCCAAGATCACAGTATGAACACTGAAGCTTTCTTT. Residues: CASSQDHSMNTEAFF.